The entry that follows covers one TCR beta chain sequence. A junction boundary mismatches the germline segment, possibly from a read error. CDR3 length equals 19 residues. Germline-derived CDR1 and CDR2 are SSHAT and FNYEAQ (reference sequence). This sample is part of a study of blood T cell repertoires in COVID-19. Participant-given clinical history determined each cohort assignment. In the original analysis: Reference gene primer amplification gave estimated nucleated cell counts. Some clones are missing from TCRdb's copy, which holds only in-frame ones; the method was immunoSEQ multiplex PCR. V and J calls plus clone size are reproduced from that table; the DNA served to infer D and trimming. The sample includes over 200,000 clones, about 84% of them seen just once.

The chain carries TRBV7-7 and TRBJ1-4; 9 bases map to TRBD1. The receptor was isolated from a man between 60 and 75 years old who had recovered from COVID-19. Source material: PBMCs or T cells enriched from blood (not recorded which). In DNA form, the CDR3 reads TGTGCTAGCAGCTTCCAGACGAGAACAGGGGGCACAACTAATGAAAAACTGTTTTTT. It yields the protein CASSFQTRTGGTTNEKLFF.